One and the same sample provided the 9 T cell receptor beta chains below, sequenced in a study of blood T cell repertoires in COVID-19. This table comes from immunoSEQ multiplex PCR, and its TCRdb copy is limited to in-frame clones, with some not included. The sample records around 300,000 clones, approximately 90% being singletons. The specimen sequenced was peripheral blood. These receptors were obtained from a woman aged 25 to 39 with COVID-19, enrolled during active disease.

CDR3 residues: CASGRGPDTQYF. DNA of the CDR3: TGCGCCAGCGGTCGGGGGCCAGATACGCAGTATTTT. The V call is TRBV23-1, the J call TRBJ2-3; either TRBD1 or TRBD2 may supply D (6 bases each). TRBV23-1 belongs to the ORF category, with a function that is uncertain. V was shortened by 8 bases and J by 4 bases, with 10 bases between the two germline ends. The CDR3 runs to 12 residues.

The DNA of the CDR3 is TGTGCCAGCAGTTTAGACAGGGCCTATGAAAAACTGTTTTTT. It yields the protein CASSLDRAYEKLFF. The J gene is TRBJ1-4, the V gene TRBV28; 7 bases are a match to TRBD1. Germline V gene data show CDR1 as MDHEN and CDR2 as SYDVKM. The CDR3 is made up of 14 amino acids. V was pared by 2 bases and J by 6 bases, with 3 bases of the junction left unmatched.

This clone appeared a single time. The chain links TRBV4-1 to TRBJ2-2; D perhaps matches TRBD2 (6 bases). The CDR3 loop spans 14 amino acids. Per germline, CDR1 MGHRA and CDR2 YSYEKL. V lost 6 bases to trimming and J lost 4 bases, with 12 bases between them. In DNA, the CDR3 is TGCGCCAGCAGAGGGGCGGGACTCACCGGGGAGCTGTTTTTT. Encoded protein: CASRGAGLTGELFF.

V usage is TRBV30 and J usage is TRBJ2-1; perhaps D is TRBD1 or TRBD2 (5 bases each). Germline V lookup: CDR1 GTSNPN, CDR2 SVGIG (reference sequence). The CDR3 contains 11 residues. V lost 8 bases, J lost 7 bases, and 12 bases lay in between. The CDR3 protein is CAGDRENEQFF. Written as DNA, the CDR3 is TGTGCCGGGGACCGGGAAAATGAGCAGTTCTTC.

The gene calls are TRBV9 and TRBJ2-7; TRBD2 might be the D (5 bases). The CDR3 length is 16 residues. Deletions cut 3 bases from V and 1 base from J, with 17 bases between. CDR1 and CDR2 (germline): SGDLS, YYNGEE. The CDR3 sequence: CASSEGVSGKSYEQYF. The DNA for the CDR3 is TGTGCCAGCAGCGAGGGAGTTTCTGGCAAATCCTACGAGCAGTACTTC.

The chain couples TRBV9 to TRBJ1-5; D remains unclear. The V end lost 3 bases, the J end lost 6 bases, and 16 bases lay between the germline ends. The CDR3 has 15 amino acids. Per the germline V gene, CDR1 is SGDLS and CDR2 is YYNGEE. CDR3 coding DNA: TGTGCCAGCAGCGAGCGGCAGGAGACGGGTCAGCCCCAGCATTTT. Residues: CASSERQETGQPQHF.

V gene TRBV27 combines with J gene TRBJ2-3; tentative D call: TRBD1 (5 bases). Germline CDR1 reads MNHEY; CDR2 reads SMNVEV (reference sequence). Trimming pared 1 base from V and 5 bases from J, leaving 16 bases between. There are 16 residues in the CDR3. The CDR3 nucleotides are TGTGCCAGCAGTTTATGGCCCACAAGGGGCAAAGATACGCAGTATTTT. Its translation is CASSLWPTRGKDTQYF.

The rearrangement links TRBV11-2 to TRBJ2-7, with D uncertain. Trimming pared 4 bases from V and 4 bases from J, leaving 5 bases between. Germline loops: CDR1 SGHAT, CDR2 FQNNGV. This CDR3 is built from 11 residues. In DNA, the CDR3 is TGTGCCAGCAGCTCATCATACGAGCAGTACTTC. Its translation: CASSSSYEQYF. The full variable domain, its missing parts supplied by reference TRBV11-2 and TRBJ2-7, is EAGVAQSPRYKIIEKRQSVAFWCNPISGHATLYWYQQILGQGPKLLIQFQNNGVVDDSQLPKDRFSAERLKGVDSTLKIQPAKLEDSAVYLCASSSSYEQYFGPGTRLTVT.

V gene TRBV7-2 combines with J gene TRBJ1-2; D may be TRBD1 (5 bases). The CDR3 runs to 15 residues. With 1 base removed from V and 4 bases from J, the gap between germline ends came to 13 bases. From germline, CDR1 is SGHTA and CDR2 FQGNSA. The CDR3 loop is CASSLGGRAVYGYTF. In nucleotides, the CDR3 is TGTGCCAGCAGCTTAGGGGGCAGGGCTGTCTATGGCTACACCTTC. Together with reference TRBV7-2 and TRBJ1-2, the CDR3 gives the full variable domain: GAGVSQSPSNKVTEKGKDVELRCDPISGHTALYWYRQSLGQGLEFLIYFQGNSAPDKSGLPSDRFSAERTGGSVSTLTIQRTQQEDSAVYLCASSLGGRAVYGYTFGSGTRLTVV.